This entry lists 25 T cell receptor beta chains sequenced from one sample in a study of T cell clonality in common variable immunodeficiency. Antigen specificity for these receptors is unknown. Repertoires were generated with immunoSEQ multiplex PCR, while TCRdb's copy carries only in-frame clones and drops some. In total the sample includes around 19,000 clones, none of them seen once. Study results and limitations: Fewer deletions and N-nucleotide insertions were reportedly seen in common variable immunodeficiency TCR beta sequences.

Sequenced material: peripheral blood mononuclear cells. These receptors all stem from a human donor with common variable immunodeficiency.

This clone was counted many times. Read coverage stops 3 residues before the CDR3 terminus; the germline J gene supplies the remainder. V gene TRBV20-1 combines with J gene TRBJ2-7; TRBD1 matches 8 bases. There are 14 residues in the CDR3. Unmatched junction bases numbered 8, after V lost 5 bases and J lost 2 bases. Germline assignment: CDR1 DFQATT and CDR2 SNEGSKA (reference sequence). Partial CDR3 DNA: TGCAGTGCTCATGGACAGGGCAGTCCCTACGAG. This gives the protein CSAHGQGSPYE. The whole CDR3 protein reads CSAHGQGSPYEQYF.

In this sample, this clone turned up a few times. The sequenced fragment ends 3 residues before the CDR3 boundary, so the rest is inferred from the germline J gene. V and J are TRBV29-1 and TRBJ1-2, with 9 bases that match TRBD1. Looked up from germline, CDR1 is SQVTM and CDR2 is ANQGSEA. The CDR3 sequence is 15 residues long. Trimming removed 7 bases from V and 4 bases from J; junction bases left unmatched: 13. CDR3 bases read: TGCAGCGCTGGCGCCGGGACAGGGTCCATCTATGGC. Translation: CSAGAGTGSIYG. The whole CDR3 is CSAGAGTGSIYGYTF.

This clone was seen a handful of times. The read gets to within 3 residues of the CDR3 end, and the germline J gene fills in the rest. This chain links TRBV5-1 with TRBJ2-1, with TRBD2 matching over 10 bases. CDR3 length equals 16 residues. Looked up from germline, CDR1 is SGHRS and CDR2 is YFSETQ. With 4 bases clipped from V and 9 bases from J, the junction kept 13 bases outside the gene matches. The sequenced CDR3 bases are TGCGCCAGCAGCCCGAAAGCGGGGGGGCGTTCTGGTGAG. Translation: CASSPKAGGRSGE. The whole CDR3 sequence is CASSPKAGGRSGEQFF.

This clone was counted between two and nine times. Read sequence stops 3 residues before the CDR3 end, and the germline J gene provides the missing end. This chain uses TRBV2 with TRBJ2-2, with 7 bases identical to TRBD1. Germline values: CDR1 SNHLY, CDR2 FYNNEI. This CDR3 spans 14 amino acids. J gave up 0 bases and V 7 bases, and 2 bases lay outside the gene matches. CDR3 DNA (partial): TGTGCCAGCATGGGACAGCCGAACACCGGGGAG. Translating it yields CASMGQPNTGE. The CDR3 as a whole reads CASMGQPNTGELFF. Drawing the rest from reference TRBV2 and TRBJ2-2, the complete variable domain is EPEVTQTPSHQVTQMGQEVILRCVPISNHLYFYWYRQILGQKVEFLVSFYNNEISEKSEIFDDQFSVERPDGSNFTLKIRSTKLEDSAMYFCASMGQPNTGELFFGEGSRLTVL.

This clone was seen only a few times. The CDR3 extends 3 residues past the end of the read, so its final part is completed from the germline J gene. This rearrangement joins TRBV7-2 to TRBJ2-1; 9 bases are shared with TRBD2. V trimming: 0 bases; J trimming: 6 bases; junction bases outside the gene matches: 3. Germline V gives CDR1 SGHTA, CDR2 FQGNSA. This CDR3 has 15 residues. CDR3 loop: CASSLASGSGNEQFF. Partial CDR3 DNA: TGTGCCAGCAGCTTAGCTAGCGGGAGTGGCAATGAG.

A note on this clone: The read falls 3 residues short of the CDR3 end, and the missing part is taken from the germline J gene. The genes are TRBV19 and TRBJ2-7; 11 bases line up with TRBD1. The CDR3 loop spans 14 amino acids. Trimming removed 4 bases from V and 2 bases from J; junction bases left unmatched: 1. Germline V lookup: CDR1 LNHDA, CDR2 SQIVND (reference sequence). CDR3 DNA, as far as it was read: TGTGCCAGTAGTAGGGACAGGGGGACCTACGAG. Amino acids: CASSRDRGTYE. The full-length CDR3 reads as CASSRDRGTYEQYF.

This clone was observed many times. Coverage ceases 3 residues before the CDR3 finishes, and the germline J gene fills in the end. V is TRBV7-8 and J is TRBJ2-3, with TRBD2 matching over 12 bases. This CDR3 spans 18 amino acids. The V gene's germline CDR1 is SGHVS and CDR2 FQNEAQ. Germline trimming cut 4 bases from V and 2 bases from J; bases unmatched to any gene: 10. The CDR3 spells CASSYPPGLAGSTDTQYF. CDR3 DNA (partial): TGTGCCAGCAGCTACCCCCCCGGACTAGCGGGGTCCACAGATACG.

This clone was seen a handful of times. Read data end 3 residues before the CDR3 end; the end is taken from the germline J gene. The gene calls are TRBV7-2 and TRBJ2-5, with a possible D match to TRBD1 (6 bases). The CDR3 length is 13 residues. Germline lookup yields CDR1 SGHTA and CDR2 FQGNSA. The V end was cut by 2 bases, the J end by 6 bases, with 10 bases between. The CDR3 bases that were read are TGTGCCAGCAGCTTACTCGGGACAAAGACC. Its translation is CASSLLGTKT. The full CDR3 is CASSLLGTKTQYF.

At least ten counts were recorded for this clone. The sequenced CDR3 bases are TGTGCCAGCAGTGAATCAGCGGGAAGGACAGATACG. Its protein product is CASSESAGRTDT. The full CDR3 is CASSESAGRTDTQYF. The rearrangement uses TRBV2 and TRBJ2-3; 7 nucleotides agree with TRBD2. Read data end 3 residues before the CDR3 end; the end is taken from the germline J gene. Unmatched junction bases numbered 5, after V lost 2 bases and J lost 3 bases. Germline CDR1 is SNHLY and CDR2 is FYNNEI. This CDR3 comprises 15 residues.

In this sample, this clone turned up many times. Coverage ceases 3 residues before the CDR3 finishes, and the germline J gene fills in the end. The V and J genes are TRBV7-9 and TRBJ1-1; 8 bases match TRBD1. With 5 bases clipped from V and 3 bases from J, the junction kept 8 bases outside the gene matches. The CDR3 runs to 15 residues. Germline V gene sequence: CDR1 SEHNR, CDR2 FQNEAQ (reference sequence). CDR3: CASSHWDRFDTEAFF. The CDR3 DNA, read in part, is TGTGCCAGCAGCCACTGGGACAGGTTCGACACTGAA.

On this clone: The read is 3 residues too short to cover the CDR3 end, so that end is filled in from the germline J gene. The chain joins TRBV6-2 or TRBV6-3 to TRBJ2-1; the match to TRBD2 covers 8 bases. The CDR3 extends over 15 amino acids. The V and J ends lost 10 bases and 3 bases, in that order; junction bases with no gene match: 11. Germline V gene lookup returns CDR1 MNHEY and CDR2 SVGEGT. The CDR3 protein is CAIRRTSSFYNEQFF. The CDR3 bases that were read are TGTGCCATCCGGAGGACTAGCTCGTTCTACAATGAG.

This clone was observed at least ten times. The sequence runs out 3 residues before the end of the CDR3; the remainder is reconstructed from the germline J gene. The chain carries TRBV19 and TRBJ2-2, with 7 bases identical to TRBD1. Germline loops: CDR1 LNHDA, CDR2 SQIVND (reference sequence). The CDR3 runs to 16 residues. The J segment lost 4 bases and the V segment lost 1 base, leaving 6 bases of the junction unmatched. CDR3 loop: CASSIVTGALTGELFF. The CDR3 bases that were read are TGTGCCAGTAGTATAGTTACAGGGGCCCTCACCGGGGAG.

This clone was seen many times. Read sequence stops 3 residues before the CDR3 end, and the germline J gene provides the missing end. This chain joins TRBV18 and TRBJ1-3; no clear D. Trimming stripped 3 bases from V and 0 bases from J, with 9 bases between. This CDR3 spans 15 amino acids. Germline CDR1 and CDR2: KGHSH and LQKENI. The CDR3 reads CASSPDKGSGNTIYF. The CDR3 bases that were read are TGTGCCAGCTCACCGGATAAGGGCTCTGGAAACACC.

This clone was found many times. The read stops 3 residues short of the end of the CDR3; the missing end is completed from the germline J gene. The rearrangement links TRBV7-2 to TRBJ2-5, with 7 bases that match TRBD2. Germline values: CDR1 SGHTA, CDR2 FQGNSA. CDR3 length: 14 residues. J gave up 2 bases and V 5 bases, and 5 bases lay outside the gene matches. The sequenced CDR3 bases are TGTGCCAGCAGCCGGGGAGCGGGACAAGAGACC. Residues: CASSRGAGQET. The whole CDR3 reads CASSRGAGQETQYF.

In this sample, this clone turned up a few times. The observed sequence ends 3 residues before the CDR3 terminus, with the missing tail filled in from the germline J gene. This chain uses TRBV7-2 with TRBJ1-6, with 7 bases aligning to TRBD1. CDR1 SGHTA and CDR2 FQGNSA come from the germline V gene. V lost 5 bases to trimming and J lost 9 bases; unmatched junction nucleotides: 4. The CDR3 spans 13 residues. Partial CDR3 DNA: TGTGCCAGCAGCATAGACAGGGTTTCACCC. It yields the protein CASSIDRVSP. The full CDR3 is CASSIDRVSPLHF.

This clone was observed a handful of times. The CDR3 is cut off 3 residues early in the read; its end comes from the germline J gene. This chain joins TRBV18 and TRBJ2-2, with D possibly being TRBD2 (6 bases). Germline assignment: CDR1 KGHSH and CDR2 LQKENI. This CDR3 has 17 residues. V gave up 1 base and J gave up 0 bases, with 12 bases separating them. CDR3 DNA (partial): TGTGCCAGCTCACCACTCGGAGCGGGTGCGAACACCGGGGAG. Its translation: CASSPLGAGANTGE. The CDR3 in full is CASSPLGAGANTGELFF.

This clone was observed a handful of times. The missing CDR3 end, 3 residues past where the read stops, is filled in from the germline J gene. This sequence joins TRBV19 and TRBJ1-5; D is ambiguous. V dropped 6 bases and J dropped 2 bases, with 8 bases sitting between them. CDR3 size: 13 residues. The V gene's germline CDR1 is LNHDA and CDR2 SQIVND (reference sequence). The part of the CDR3 DNA that was read is TGTGCCAGTAGAAGCGATCGCAATCAGCCC. It codes for CASRSDRNQP. The full CDR3 protein reads CASRSDRNQPQHF.

This clone was observed a few times. Coverage ceases 3 residues before the CDR3 finishes, and the germline J gene fills in the end. The genes are TRBV18 and TRBJ2-7; TRBD1 is a possible D gene (6 bases). CDR3 size: 15 residues. Trimming shortened V by 0 bases and J by 4 bases, and 13 bases separated the two germline ends. Germline V gene lookup returns CDR1 KGHSH and CDR2 LQKENI. The CDR3 spells CASSPPAGASYEQYF. The CDR3 bases that were read are TGTGCCAGCTCACCACCGGCAGGGGCGTCGTACGAG. The variable domain in full, with the rest retrieved from reference TRBV18 and TRBJ2-7, is NAGVMQNPRHLVRRRGQEARLRCSPMKGHSHVYWYRQLPEEGLKFMVYLQKENIIDESGMPKERFSAEFPKEGPSILRIQQVVRGDSAAYFCASSPPAGASYEQYFGPGTRLTVT.

This clone appeared many times. Read data end 3 residues before the CDR3 end; the end is taken from the germline J gene. The chain carries TRBV6-4 and TRBJ2-5; D unclear. Germline CDR1 and CDR2: MRHNA and SNTAGT. V lost 5 bases to trimming and J lost 2 bases, with 9 bases between them. The CDR3 consists of 13 residues. CDR3 DNA, as far as it was read: TGTGCCAGCAGTTACAGACATCAAGAGACC. Its translation: CASSYRHQET. The full CDR3 protein is CASSYRHQETQYF.

Concerning this clone: The read comes to an end 3 residues before the CDR3 does, leaving the germline J gene to fill in the end. The chain has TRBV6-2 or TRBV6-3 and TRBJ2-7; tentatively, D is TRBD1 (5 bases). V gave up 6 bases and J gave up 5 bases, with 23 bases separating them. Per germline, CDR1 MNHEY and CDR2 SVGEGT. This CDR3 has 16 amino acids. This CDR3 is CASSLVMMGTGDEQYF. The covered CDR3 bases are TGTGCCAGCAGCCTTGTGATGATGGGCACAGGCGACGAG.

This clone was picked up many times. From the germline J gene comes the end of the CDR3, since the read stops 3 residues before it. The chain combines TRBV20-1 with TRBJ1-4, with 10 nucleotides matching TRBD1. This CDR3 has 13 residues. J was trimmed by 5 bases and V by 5 bases; bases with no gene match: 2. In germline, CDR1 is DFQATT, CDR2 SNEGSKA (reference sequence). The CDR3 region is CSASTGGNEKLFF. CDR3 DNA (partial): TGCAGTGCTTCGACAGGGGGCAATGAAAAA.

This clone was seen a few times. Sequencing ends 3 residues short of the CDR3 end; the germline J gene provides the rest. V gene TRBV7-9 combines with J gene TRBJ2-1; 8 bases match TRBD2. CDR1 is SEHNR and CDR2 is FQNEAQ in the germline V gene (reference sequence). CDR3 size: 15 residues. J gave up 6 bases and V 1 base, and 5 bases lay outside the gene matches. Partial CDR3 DNA: TGTGCCAGCAGCTTAGTTGGGACTAGTGGCAATGAG. This translates into CASSLVGTSGNE. The whole CDR3 protein reads CASSLVGTSGNEQFF.

On this clone itself: The read stops 3 residues short of the end of the CDR3; the missing end is completed from the germline J gene. The chain recombines TRBV18 with TRBJ2-3; 10 bases agree with TRBD1. The CDR3 spans 15 residues. V gave up 3 bases and J gave up 4 bases; unmatched junction bases: 4. Germline V CDR1 and CDR2: KGHSH, LQKENI. The sequenced part of the CDR3 DNA is TGTGCCAGCTCACCCTTGACAGGGGGCCCAGATACG. It translates to CASSPLTGGPDT. The entire CDR3 protein is CASSPLTGGPDTQYF.

This clone came up many times. The read comes to an end 3 residues before the CDR3 does, leaving the germline J gene to fill in the end. The chain recombines TRBV5-4 with TRBJ2-5; 9 positions agree with TRBD2. The CDR3 extends over 16 amino acids. CDR1 is SGHNT, CDR2 YYREEE, per germline (reference sequence). V lost 2 bases and J lost 1; bases outside the gene matches: 6. The covered CDR3 bases are TGTGCCAGCAGCTTATTGATAGCGGGGGCCCAAGAGACC. Protein: CASSLLIAGAQET. The whole CDR3 protein is CASSLLIAGAQETQYF. The complete variable domain, with remaining parts taken from reference TRBV5-4 and TRBJ2-5, reads ETGVTQSPTHLIKTRGQQVTLRCSSQSGHNTVSWYQQALGQGPQFIFQYYREEENGRGNFPPRFSGLQFPNYSSELNVNALELDDSALYLCASSLLIAGAQETQYFGPGTRLLVL.

This clone was counted a few times. The read ends 3 residues shy of where the CDR3 ends; the end is completed using the germline J gene. The rearrangement joins TRBV20-1 to TRBJ2-7, with 7 bases fitting TRBD1. With 6 bases clipped from V and 4 bases from J, the junction kept 9 bases outside the gene matches. Germline V lookup: CDR1 DFQATT, CDR2 SNEGSKA (reference sequence). This CDR3 contains 13 residues. The CDR3 loop reads CSAGTASRYEQYF. The CDR3 DNA, read in part, is TGCAGTGCCGGGACAGCAAGTCGTTACGAG.